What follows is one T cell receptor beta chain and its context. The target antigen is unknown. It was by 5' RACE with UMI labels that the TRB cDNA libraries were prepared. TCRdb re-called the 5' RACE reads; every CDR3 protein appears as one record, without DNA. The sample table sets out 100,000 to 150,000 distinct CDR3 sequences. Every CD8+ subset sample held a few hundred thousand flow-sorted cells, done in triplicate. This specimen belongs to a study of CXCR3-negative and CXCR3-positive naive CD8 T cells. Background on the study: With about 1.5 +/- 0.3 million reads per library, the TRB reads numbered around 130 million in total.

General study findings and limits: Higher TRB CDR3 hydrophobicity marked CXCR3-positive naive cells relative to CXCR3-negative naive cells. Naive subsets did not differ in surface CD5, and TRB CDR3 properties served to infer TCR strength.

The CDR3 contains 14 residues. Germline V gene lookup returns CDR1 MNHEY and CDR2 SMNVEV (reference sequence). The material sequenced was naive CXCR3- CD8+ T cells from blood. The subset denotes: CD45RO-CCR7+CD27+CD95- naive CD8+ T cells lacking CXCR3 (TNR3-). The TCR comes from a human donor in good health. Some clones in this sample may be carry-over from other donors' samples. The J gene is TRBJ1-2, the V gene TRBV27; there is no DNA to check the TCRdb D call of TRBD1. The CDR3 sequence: CASSLRGINYGYTF.